This T cell receptor (beta chain) comes out of a study of cytomegalovirus exposure and HLA in healthy donors. About this clone: The antigen is undetermined.

PCR involved 60 Vbeta and 13 Jbeta primers. TCRdb keeps only in-frame clones here, not all; method: immunoSEQ multiplex PCR. The sample lists more than 150,000 clones; about four fifths were seen once. The CDR3 sequence is 16 residues long. CDR1 is MDHEN, CDR2 SYDVKM, per germline. J was trimmed by 2 bases and V by 5 bases; bases with no gene match: 9. Notes on the study in general: Altogether, more than 150 TCR beta chains were recorded as cytomegalovirus-associated. An Asian-associated ancestry cluster reportedly showed fewer N-insertions than the approximately 690-donor mean in a later analysis. With later analysis, a missense DCLRE1C variant became linked to TCR beta V- and J-gene trimming.

Sequenced input: PBMCs. The V call is TRBV28, the J call TRBJ1-1; 9 nucleotides line up with TRBD1. The receptor comes from a woman aged 25 to 45 in good health and CMV-seropositive. Written as DNA, the CDR3 is TGTGCCAGCAGTAACCCGGGACAGGGAATAAACACTGAAGCTTTCTTT. Translation gives CASSNPGQGINTEAFF. Together with reference TRBV28 and TRBJ1-1, the CDR3 gives the full variable domain: DVKVTQSSRYLVKRTGEKVFLECVQDMDHENMFWYRQDPGLGLRLIYFSYDVKMKEKGDIPEGYSVSREKKERFSLILESASTNQTSMYLCASSNPGQGINTEAFFGQGTRLTVV.